This entry lists 30 T cell receptor beta chains sequenced from one sample in a study of early T cells in non-severe SARS-CoV-2 infection (dated by TCRdb to the early 2020s). Libraries came from 5' RACE. The instrument given in TCRdb is NextSeq 500. The public reads were quality trimmed at Q25 with fastp and then assembled into clones with MiXCR by TCRdb, keeping productive beta chains. Rows with a matching CDR3 protein are joined into one entry that keeps the most common DNA and genes. The sample includes more than 80,000 distinct CDR3 sequences, with around 14% observed a single time. Of the sample, over 6.5% is held by the ten largest clones. The specimen sequenced was whole blood. The receptors derive from an adult who was a healthcare worker with PCR-confirmed SARS-CoV-2 infection or an uninfected control (not recorded which).

The sample holds many counts of this clonotype. The V gene is TRBV18, the J gene TRBJ2-1; 8 nucleotides match TRBD2. Unmatched junction bases numbered 5, after V lost 4 bases and J lost 6 bases. The CDR3 has 14 amino acids. From germline, CDR1 is KGHSH and CDR2 LQKENI. The CDR3 nucleotides read TGTGCCAGCTCACAACCGGGACTAGTCAATGAGCAGTTCTTC. This encodes CASSQPGLVNEQFF.

This clonotype was recorded a few times. The chain is built from TRBV12-5 and TRBJ2-3; D possibly corresponds to TRBD2 (7 bases). Trimming left V 3 bases short and J 6 bases short, with 13 bases between. CDR1 and CDR2 from the germline V gene are LGHNT and FRNRAP. This CDR3 is built from 14 residues. The CDR3 DNA follows: TGTGCTAGTGGTTTTGGGGGGGCGCATGATACGCAGTATTTT. Translating gives CASGFGGAHDTQYF.

This clonotype has a handful of counts. The V and J genes are TRBV20-1 and TRBJ2-2, with 10 nucleotides matching TRBD2. Germline V gene lookup returns CDR1 DFQATT and CDR2 SNEGSKA (reference sequence). The junction had 5 bases not matched to a gene; V was cut back by 1 base and J by 3 bases. This CDR3 is built from 16 residues. CDR3: CSARAVAGGDTGELFF. The CDR3 region has the DNA TGCAGTGCTAGAGCGGTAGCGGGGGGTGACACCGGGGAGCTGTTTTTT.

V gene TRBV5-4 combines with J gene TRBJ1-2; TRBD1 is a possible D gene (5 bases). Trimming removed 7 bases at V and 2 bases at J, with 15 bases between. In germline, CDR1 is SGHNT, CDR2 YYREEE (reference sequence). There are 14 residues in the CDR3. The CDR3 sequence: CASYRDPLNYGYTF. The CDR3 DNA sequence: TGTGCCAGCTACCGGGACCCTTTAAACTATGGCTACACCTTC. Variable domain in full (rest from reference TRBV5-4 and TRBJ1-2): ETGVTQSPTHLIKTRGQQVTLRCSSQSGHNTVSWYQQALGQGPQFIFQYYREEENGRGNFPPRFSGLQFPNYSSELNVNALELDDSALYLCASYRDPLNYGYTFGSGTRLTVV.

The table lists this clonotype with a few counts. J is TRBJ2-7 and V is TRBV20-1; TRBD1 matches at 11 bases. Germline V gene lookup returns CDR1 DFQATT and CDR2 SNEGSKA (reference sequence). V lost 6 bases to trimming and J lost 2 bases; unmatched junction nucleotides: 9. The CDR3 is made up of 15 amino acids. CDR3 sequence: CSARGPGQGAYEQYF. DNA of the CDR3: TGCAGTGCCCGAGGCCCGGGACAGGGGGCCTACGAGCAGTACTTC.

This clonotype was detected many times. The chain couples TRBV20-1 to TRBJ1-6; tentative D call: TRBD1 (5 bases). Looked up from germline, CDR1 is DFQATT and CDR2 is SNEGSKA (reference sequence). The V end was cut by 6 bases, the J end by 0 bases, with 18 bases between. The CDR3 is 17 residues long. CDR3 in DNA: TGCAGTGCCACCCGAGGGGATCGTAGCTCCTATAATTCACCCCTCCACTTT. This codes for CSATRGDRSSYNSPLHF.

This clonotype was picked up a small number of times. This sequence joins TRBV20-1 and TRBJ2-5; the D is unclear. The CDR3 loop spans 15 amino acids. Trimming shortened V by 3 bases and J by 0 bases, and 14 bases separated the two germline ends. Germline V gene sequence: CDR1 DFQATT, CDR2 SNEGSKA (reference sequence). The CDR3 DNA is TGCAGTGCTAGCGTCGACTCTCAGTACCAAGAGACCCAGTACTTC. Residues: CSASVDSQYQETQYF.

The V call is TRBV20-1, the J call TRBJ2-1; no definite D call. With 7 bases removed from V and 4 bases from J, the gap between germline ends came to 11 bases. In germline, CDR1 is DFQATT, CDR2 SNEGSKA (reference sequence). The CDR3 consists of 12 residues. CDR3 loop: CSGNRAYNEQFF. In DNA, the CDR3 is TGCAGTGGTAACCGGGCGTACAATGAGCAGTTCTTC.

The gene calls are TRBV20-1 and TRBJ2-7; TRBD1 aligns across 8 bases. The CDR3 consists of 13 residues. Germline trimming cut 3 bases from V and 3 bases from J; bases unmatched to any gene: 4. Germline V lookup: CDR1 DFQATT, CDR2 SNEGSKA (reference sequence). CDR3 sequence (DNA): TGCAGTGCTAGGGGACAGGTCGGCTACGAGCAGTACTTC. This gives the protein CSARGQVGYEQYF.

This chain joins TRBV12-3 or TRBV12-4 and TRBJ2-5; TRBD1 is a possible D gene (7 bases). This CDR3 is built from 15 residues. Trimming took off 2 bases at V and 5 bases at J, with 15 bases between the two ends. Written as DNA, the CDR3 is TGTGCCAGCAGTTTATCAGGGGGGATCGGGGAGACCCAGTACTTC. Translation: CASSLSGGIGETQYF.

The chain uses TRBV11-1 and TRBJ2-2, with 12 bases matching TRBD2. There are 16 residues in the CDR3. Germline CDR1 is SGHAT and CDR2 is FQDESV (reference sequence). Trimming removed 5 bases from V and 7 bases from J; junction bases left unmatched: 8. DNA for the CDR3: TGTGCCAGCAGCGTCCTAGCGGGAGGGCCAGGCGGGGAGCTGTTTTTT. Translated, it gives CASSVLAGGPGGELFF.

This sequence joins TRBV7-8 and TRBJ2-6; 7 bases map to TRBD1. Germline V gene sequence: CDR1 SGHVS, CDR2 FQNEAQ. This CDR3 comprises 16 residues. V was pared by 4 bases and J by 4 bases, with 7 bases of the junction left unmatched. The CDR3 nucleotides are TGTGCCAGCAGCTCGTACAGGGGCACAGGGGCCAACGTCCTGACTTTC. Translation gives CASSSYRGTGANVLTF.

The chain combines TRBV7-9 with TRBJ2-3, with TRBD2 matching 8 bases. Germline V lookup: CDR1 SEHNR, CDR2 FQNEAQ (reference sequence). CDR3 length equals 16 residues. The V and J ends lost 2 bases and 5 bases, in that order; junction bases with no gene match: 9. The CDR3, as DNA: TGTGCCAGCAGCTTAAGACGGGAGGGCCCCAAAGATACGCAGTATTTT. The encoded protein is CASSLRREGPKDTQYF.

A few counts support this clonotype. The genes are TRBV7-2 and TRBJ2-3; possibly TRBD1 or TRBD2 for D (5 bases each). The CDR3 has 15 residues. Trimming removed 5 bases from V and 6 bases from J, with 18 bases in between. Germline values: CDR1 SGHTA, CDR2 FQGNSA. In DNA form, the CDR3 reads TGTGCCAGCAGCCTCACCGGGACCTACCCGGATACGCAGTATTTT. Protein: CASSLTGTYPDTQYF.

The CDR3 DNA reads as TGTGCCAGCTCCGACACTAGAGTGAGAGCCAAAAACATTCAGTACTTC. This translates into CASSDTRVRAKNIQYF. This chain joins TRBV18 and TRBJ2-4; TRBD2 is a possible D gene (5 bases). This CDR3 region has 16 residues. V was pared by 6 bases and J by 0 bases, with 15 bases between. Germline loops: CDR1 KGHSH, CDR2 LQKENI.

The V call is TRBV7-7, the J call TRBJ2-2; perhaps D is TRBD1 or TRBD2 (6 bases each). The CDR3 runs 15 residues. Germline CDR1 is SSHAT and CDR2 is FNYEAQ (reference sequence). Trimming removed 2 bases from V and 7 bases from J, with 14 bases in between. The CDR3 loop is CASSLTGARDGELFF. CDR3 DNA: TGTGCCAGCAGCTTAACGGGGGCGCGGGACGGGGAGCTGTTTTTT.

This clonotype has ten or more counts. The chain is built from TRBV29-1 and TRBJ2-7; 8 positions agree with TRBD1. Germline V gene data show CDR1 as SQVTM and CDR2 as ANQGSEA. V shed 4 bases and J 2 bases; nucleotides not matched to a gene: 1. The CDR3 spans 12 residues. DNA for the CDR3: TGCAGCGTTGCACAGGGGGCCTACGAGCAGTACTTC. Protein sequence: CSVAQGAYEQYF.

This rearrangement joins TRBV7-2 to TRBJ1-4; no firm D call. In germline, CDR1 is SGHTA, CDR2 FQGNSA. The CDR3 has 14 residues. Trimming removed 5 bases from V and 0 bases from J, with 7 bases in between. CDR3 in DNA: TGTGCCAGCAGCCCCGCTGCAACTAATGAAAAACTGTTTTTT. It specifies CASSPAATNEKLFF.

There are a few counts of this clonotype. The genes are TRBV10-3 and TRBJ2-3; D perhaps matches TRBD1 (6 bases). The CDR3 is 15 amino acids. Trimming stripped 6 bases from V and 2 bases from J, with 15 bases between. Germline CDR1 is ENHRY and CDR2 is SYGVKD. CDR3 amino acids: CAIRGSVGATDTQYF. In nucleotides, the CDR3 is TGTGCCATCAGGGGGAGTGTGGGGGCCACAGATACGCAGTATTTT.

This clonotype was detected only a few times. This chain connects TRBV18 to TRBJ2-2; possibly TRBD2 for D (6 bases). Per germline, CDR1 KGHSH and CDR2 LQKENI. The ends were cut back, 2 bases at V and 6 bases at J, with 13 bases in the middle. The length of the CDR3 is 15 residues. As DNA, the CDR3 is TGTGCCAGCTCACCAAAGGGAGGCCCCGCCGGGGAGCTGTTTTTT. It is translated as CASSPKGGPAGELFF.

The gene calls are TRBV29-1 and TRBJ1-1; no reliable D call. V was pared by 4 bases and J by 5 bases, with 14 bases between. Germline assignment: CDR1 SQVTM and CDR2 ANQGSEA. The length of the CDR3 is 13 residues. The CDR3, as DNA: TGCAGCGTTGGACAACGAGTCGCGACTGAAGCTTTCTTT. Its translation is CSVGQRVATEAFF.

In this sample, this clonotype turned up a few times. The rearrangement links TRBV20-1 to TRBJ2-7; the D gene is possibly TRBD2 (6 bases). CDR3 length equals 15 residues. CDR1 and CDR2 (germline): DFQATT, SNEGSKA (reference sequence). The germline V and J ends were trimmed by 5 bases and 2 bases, with 19 bases remaining between them. CDR3 nucleotides: TGCAGTGCTCCTCGGCGGGAAGGGGCGGCCTACGAGCAGTACTTC. Its protein is CSAPRREGAAYEQYF.

This clonotype was recorded at least ten times. The rearrangement joins TRBV19 to TRBJ2-1; D is undetermined. V dropped 0 bases and J dropped 0 bases, with 6 bases sitting between them. The CDR3 is made up of 15 amino acids. The germline V gene encodes CDR1 LNHDA and CDR2 SQIVND (reference sequence). The CDR3 nucleotides are TGTGCCAGTAGTATAGATACCATCTCCTACAATGAGCAGTTCTTC. Translated, it gives CASSIDTISYNEQFF.

This clonotype was seen a few times. The chain uses TRBV20-1 and TRBJ2-7, with 7 positions matching TRBD2. This CDR3 has 15 amino acids. The J segment lost 2 bases and the V segment lost 1 base, leaving 8 bases of the junction unmatched. The germline V gene has CDR1 DFQATT and CDR2 SNEGSKA (reference sequence). CDR3 amino acids: CSARVPSGLPYEQYF. The CDR3 DNA is TGCAGTGCTAGAGTTCCCTCGGGACTACCCTACGAGCAGTACTTC.

The V call is TRBV12-3 or TRBV12-4, the J call TRBJ2-2; D is perhaps TRBD1 (6 bases). The CDR3 loop spans 14 amino acids. V lost 7 bases, J lost 5 bases, and 14 bases lay in between. CDR3 nucleotides: TGTGCCAGCACCCCGGGACATTCAACCGGGGAGCTGTTTTTT. Translating it yields CASTPGHSTGELFF.

This clonotype was seen a handful of times. The chain carries TRBV20-1 and TRBJ2-7; D may be TRBD2 (6 bases). The germline V gene encodes CDR1 DFQATT and CDR2 SNEGSKA (reference sequence). The V end lost 4 bases, the J end lost 4 bases, and 11 bases lay between the germline ends. The CDR3 runs to 12 residues. The CDR3 loop is CSATGLYYEQYF. CDR3 nucleotides: TGCAGTGCTACGGGACTTTATTACGAGCAGTACTTC.

This clonotype was observed many times. The V gene is TRBV27, the J gene TRBJ2-1; the match to TRBD1 covers 8 bases. CDR3 size: 16 residues. V lost 6 bases to trimming and J lost 6 bases; unmatched junction nucleotides: 13. The V gene's germline CDR1 is MNHEY and CDR2 SMNVEV (reference sequence). CDR3 coding DNA: TGTGCCAGCAGCAAACTACTCAGGGGGCCTACCAATGAGCAGTTCTTC. It translates to CASSKLLRGPTNEQFF.

The CDR3 here is CASTISTDTQYF. As DNA, the CDR3 is TGTGCCAGCACAATTAGCACAGATACGCAGTATTTT. The rearrangement links TRBV28 to TRBJ2-3; D remains ambiguous. Trimming pared 7 bases from V and 0 bases from J, leaving 5 bases between. The germline CDR1 and CDR2 sequences are MDHEN and SYDVKM. This CDR3 spans 12 amino acids.

This clonotype was observed a handful of times. The chain combines TRBV27 with TRBJ2-7; 10 bases are shared with TRBD1. Trimming at V came to 6 bases and at J to 4 bases, leaving 6 bases not matched to a gene. The length of the CDR3 is 14 residues. Germline V gene sequence: CDR1 MNHEY, CDR2 SMNVEV (reference sequence). The CDR3 region is CASSRPGQGYEQYF. In DNA form, the CDR3 reads TGTGCCAGCAGCCGTCCGGGACAGGGGTACGAGCAGTACTTC.

The count of this clonotype is one. As DNA, the CDR3 is TGTGCCACCGAGGGAACTAATGAAAAACTGTTTTTT. It codes for CATEGTNEKLFF. The gene calls are TRBV28 and TRBJ1-4; no reliable D call. The CDR3 sequence is 12 residues long. The V gene lost 10 bases and the J gene lost 1 base, with 7 bases spanning the gap. Germline-derived CDR1 and CDR2 are MDHEN and SYDVKM.